This T cell receptor beta chain was obtained from a study of identifying expanded T cells in peripheral blood. Collection occurred without any documented infections or immune events in donors. This CDR3 contains 16 residues. The V and J ends lost 3 bases and 4 bases, in that order; junction bases with no gene match: 4. CDR1 and CDR2 (germline): MRHNA, SNTAGT. Sequencing used immunoSEQ multiplex PCR; TCRdb keeps in-frame clones, though not all of them. The data contain some 93,000 clones, about 88% of them singletons. The sequence came from a person aged 18-69 years in good health. V usage is TRBV6-4 and J usage is TRBJ2-3; 13 bases match TRBD2. Input material: blood. CDR3 DNA: TGTGCCAGCAGTGATCTCACTAGCGGGGGGGCAGATACGCAGTATTTT. This encodes CASSDLTSGGADTQYF.